The sequence of this T cell receptor (beta chain) was determined in a study of identical twins. This CDR3 region has 16 residues. Germline V gene lookup returns CDR1 MDHEN and CDR2 SYDVKM. TCRdb redid the calling of the 5' RACE reads with MiXCR, one entry per CDR3 protein. In the table there are more than 350,000 distinct CDR3 sequences, roughly 9% of which are singletons. On this clonotype itself: Germline is not matched at one junction end, which may reflect a read error.

The source material was naive T cells sorted from blood. The receptor comes from a woman in her fifties or sixties in good health. V gene TRBV28 combines with J gene TRBJ2-7; D possibly uses TRBD1 or TRBD2 (5 bases each). CDR3 in DNA: TGTGCCAGCAGCTTATCGGGACCCCTGGAAGGAGACGAGCAGTACTTC. It codes for CASSLSGPLEGDEQYF.